Each of the 21 T cell receptor beta chains below was sequenced from the same sample in a study of blood T cells in healthy people across ages. A second PCR of about 6 to 11 cycles used a sample-barcoded 5' primer and a J-beta primer mix. A single record per CDR3 protein comes from TCRdb applying MiXCR to the 5' RACE reads. The sample shows more than 1 million distinct CDR3 sequences, more than 40% of them seen only once. Sequenced input: blood. These receptors were collected from a woman in her sixties or seventies in good health.

The chain has TRBV28 and TRBJ2-7; 7 bases agree with TRBD1. J lost 2 bases, V lost 0 bases, and 1 base had no gene match. Germline loops: CDR1 MDHEN, CDR2 SYDVKM. The CDR3 has 14 residues. The CDR3 nucleotides are TGTGCCAGCAGTTTATGGGGACAGACCTACGAGCAGTACTTC. Translating gives CASSLWGQTYEQYF.

This clonotype has ten or more counts. This CDR3 reads CSQKRGSSTDTQYF. For the CDR3, the DNA is TGCAGTCAAAAGCGGGGATCTAGCACAGATACGCAGTATTTT. The chain employs TRBV20-1 and TRBJ2-3; 7 nucleotides line up with TRBD2. CDR1 DFQATT and CDR2 SNEGSKA come from the germline V gene (reference sequence). V gave up 8 bases and J gave up 0 bases; unmatched junction bases: 8. The CDR3 loop spans 14 amino acids.

This clonotype has just a few counts. The chain couples TRBV5-6 to TRBJ2-5, with TRBD2 matching 10 bases. The CDR3 spans 14 residues. CDR1 is SGHDT and CDR2 is YYEEEE in the germline V gene. V shed 6 bases and J 3 bases; nucleotides not matched to a gene: 5. CDR3: CASKSLAGEETQYF. The CDR3 nucleotides read TGTGCCAGCAAGTCCCTAGCGGGGGAAGAGACCCAGTACTTC. Combining the CDR3 with reference TRBV5-6 and TRBJ2-5 gives the whole variable domain DAGVTQSPTHLIKTRGQQVTLRCSPKSGHDTVSWYQQALGQGPQFIFQYYEEEERQRGNFPDRFSGHQFPNYSSELNVNALLLGDSALYLCASKSLAGEETQYFGPGTRLLVL.

Worth noting for this clonotype: Its ends do not fully match the called genes, so a read error is possible. The genes are TRBV11-2 and TRBJ2-1; 11 bases agree with TRBD2. Germline CDR1 SGHAT, CDR2 FQNNGV. This CDR3 is built from 17 residues. In DNA, the CDR3 is TGTGCCAGCAGTTTAGTCGGAAGCCTAGCGGGAGGAGGTGAGCAGTTCTTC. Translation: CASSLVGSLAGGGEQFF.

This clonotype has only a few counts. The chain couples TRBV12-3 or TRBV12-4 to TRBJ2-7; 7 bases line up with TRBD2. This CDR3 has 15 residues. With V trimmed by 5 bases and J by 2 bases, 9 bases remained unmatched. The CDR3 protein is CASSATGGFTYEQYF. The CDR3 DNA follows: TGTGCCAGCAGTGCGACGGGAGGTTTTACCTACGAGCAGTACTTC.

This clonotype was observed many times. This chain connects TRBV6-5 to TRBJ2-5, with D possibly being TRBD2 (6 bases). The CDR3 extends over 14 amino acids. With 6 bases removed from V and 7 bases from J, the gap between germline ends came to 18 bases. The germline gives CDR1 MNHEY, CDR2 SVGAGI. DNA for the CDR3: TGTGCCAGCAGAACAGGAGGAGGGCGGGGGACCCAGTACTTC. It is translated as CASRTGGGRGTQYF.

Regarding this clonotype: A read error may produce the germline difference seen at one junction end. The rearrangement joins TRBV15 to TRBJ2-1; D call uncertain. Per the germline V gene, CDR1 is LNHNV and CDR2 is YYDKDF (reference sequence). This CDR3 region has 15 residues. The CDR3 DNA reads TGTGCCGCCAGCAGAGATCCGGAACTACCCAATGAGCAGTTCTTC. Amino acids: CAASRDPELPNEQFF.

The V call is TRBV6-1, the J call TRBJ2-7; a weak D match, TRBD1 (5 bases). Per germline, CDR1 MNHNS and CDR2 SASEGT. This CDR3 region has 18 residues. Trimming cost V 7 bases and J 3 bases, with 28 bases left between them. The CDR3 reads CASTAGIEAFGSFYEQYF. CDR3 nucleotide sequence: TGTGCCAGCACGGCAGGGATTGAGGCCTTTGGGTCCTTCTACGAGCAGTACTTC.

This clonotype has only one observation. One junction end does not reproduce the germline sequence, and a read error may be involved. V is TRBV30 and J is TRBJ1-2, with D hard to call. The CDR3 has 12 amino acids. CDR1 is GTSNPN and CDR2 is SVGIG in the germline V gene (reference sequence). For the CDR3, the DNA is TGTGCCGGGAGTGTAGGCGGCTATGGCTACACCTTC. Translated: CAGSVGGYGYTF.

The chain joins TRBV5-4 to TRBJ2-7; 8 nucleotides align to TRBD1. V lost 2 bases, J lost 7 bases, and 8 bases stayed unmatched. Germline CDR1 SGHNT, CDR2 YYREEE (reference sequence). The CDR3 totals 14 residues. The CDR3 DNA sequence: TGTGCCAGCAGCTTCTACAGGGGGGCGGGGGAGCAGTACTTC. The encoded protein is CASSFYRGAGEQYF.

With regard to this clonotype: This may come from a read error, since a much larger clone is one base off. The chain joins TRBV10-3 to TRBJ2-1; maybe TRBD1 (6 bases). Germline assignment: CDR1 ENHRY and CDR2 SYGVKD. The CDR3 is 12 amino acids. The V end lost 4 bases, the J end lost 10 bases, and 11 bases lay between the germline ends. CDR3 residues: CAISARGDEQFF. In nucleotides, the CDR3 is TGTGCCATCAGTGCCAGGGGTGACGAGCAGTTCTTC.

A few counts support this clonotype. V and J are TRBV24-1 and TRBJ2-1; tentative D call: TRBD1 (6 bases). This CDR3 has 18 residues. Trimming took 5 bases from V and 2 from J, leaving 21 bases between them. Germline V gene sequence: CDR1 KGHDR, CDR2 SFDVKD. The chain's CDR3 is CATSAFDPDRPTYNEQFF. CDR3 sequence (DNA): TGTGCCACCAGTGCCTTCGACCCAGACAGGCCTACCTACAATGAGCAGTTCTTC.

This clonotype appeared a few times. The rearrangement uses TRBV20-1 and TRBJ2-1, with D perhaps TRBD1 or TRBD2 (6 bases each). Per the germline V gene, CDR1 is DFQATT and CDR2 is SNEGSKA (reference sequence). V lost 6 bases and J 5 bases, leaving 17 bases between the germline ends. The CDR3 totals 14 residues. CDR3 bases: TGCAGTGCCCCCCTGACAGGAGGGAACAATGAGCAGTTCTTC. This translates into CSAPLTGGNNEQFF.

The V and J genes are TRBV27 and TRBJ1-1; TRBD1 matches 7 bases. This CDR3 is 15 amino acids long. Germline V gene sequence: CDR1 MNHEY, CDR2 SMNVEV (reference sequence). V shed 6 bases, J shed 4 bases, and the junction held 11 bases outside the gene matches. CDR3 region: CASRHSTGTGTEAFF. The CDR3 DNA is TGTGCCAGCAGACACTCGACAGGGACGGGCACTGAAGCTTTCTTT.

The chain links TRBV27 to TRBJ2-7; D might be TRBD2 (6 bases). V gave up 2 bases and J gave up 2 bases, with 16 bases separating them. The CDR3 spans 16 residues. Germline V gives CDR1 MNHEY, CDR2 SMNVEV (reference sequence). The CDR3 DNA reads TGTGCCAGCAGTTTAGGGGCGAGTAGCGGAACCTACGAGCAGTACTTC. It encodes CASSLGASSGTYEQYF.

The chain is built from TRBV6-1 and TRBJ2-7; the D call may be TRBD1 or TRBD2 (5 bases each). The V end lost 7 bases, the J end lost 3 bases, and 28 bases lay between the germline ends. Germline assignment: CDR1 MNHNS and CDR2 SASEGT. CDR3 length: 18 amino acids. The CDR3 DNA reads TGTGCCAGCACACGAGGGCCCCCCGGTGTGGGGACCTTCTACGAGCAGTACTTC. This sequence encodes CASTRGPPGVGTFYEQYF.

This clonotype was seen a few times. The V call is TRBV25-1, the J call TRBJ2-3; no clear D gene. This CDR3 contains 14 residues. V was pared by 0 bases and J by 4 bases, with 8 bases between. Germline CDR1 MGHDK, CDR2 SYGVNS. CDR3 region: CASSEYKVPDTQYF. The DNA for the CDR3 is TGTGCCAGCAGTGAATACAAAGTGCCAGATACGCAGTATTTT. The entire variable domain, with the rest obtained from reference TRBV25-1 and TRBJ2-3, is as follows: EADIYQTPRYLVIGTGKKITLECSQTMGHDKMYWYQQDPGMELHLIHYSYGVNSTEKGDLSSESTVSRIRTEHFPLTLESARPSHTSQYLCASSEYKVPDTQYFGPGTRLTVL.

This clonotype was found a few times. This chain connects TRBV6-2 or TRBV6-3 to TRBJ2-3; TRBD1 might be the D (5 bases). CDR3 length: 16 residues. Trimming removed 6 bases from V and 1 base from J, with 17 bases in between. Germline V gene data show CDR1 as MNHEY and CDR2 as SVGEGT. The CDR3 here is CASRSGVTTGTDTQYF. CDR3 nucleotide sequence: TGTGCCAGCAGATCTGGGGTTACGACAGGCACAGATACGCAGTATTTT.

The V gene is TRBV20-1, the J gene TRBJ2-7; 7 bases align to TRBD1. The junction had 8 bases not matched to a gene; V was cut back by 2 bases and J by 4 bases. CDR3 length equals 14 residues. Germline V CDR1 and CDR2: DFQATT, SNEGSKA (reference sequence). The CDR3 DNA reads as TGCAGTGCTAGAAGCTTCGGACAGGCGTACGAGCAGTACTTC. Its translation is CSARSFGQAYEQYF.

This chain connects TRBV21-1 to TRBJ2-3. TRBV21-1 is tagged as a pseudogene. The CDR3 has 17 amino acids. As DNA, the CDR3 is TGTGCCAGCAGCAAAGCGCTGCACCACCTAAGCACAGATACGCAGTATTTT. Translated, it gives CASSKALHHLSTDTQYF.

The genes are TRBV23-1 and TRBJ1-2, with 9 positions matching TRBD1. TRBV23-1 is marked as an open reading frame, function uncertain. CDR3 length: 16 residues. J gave up 3 bases and V 8 bases, and 13 bases lay outside the gene matches. The CDR3, as DNA: TGCGCCAGCCCCTCCGCAGCGGGACAGGGCTACTATGGCTACACCTTC. It translates to CASPSAAGQGYYGYTF.